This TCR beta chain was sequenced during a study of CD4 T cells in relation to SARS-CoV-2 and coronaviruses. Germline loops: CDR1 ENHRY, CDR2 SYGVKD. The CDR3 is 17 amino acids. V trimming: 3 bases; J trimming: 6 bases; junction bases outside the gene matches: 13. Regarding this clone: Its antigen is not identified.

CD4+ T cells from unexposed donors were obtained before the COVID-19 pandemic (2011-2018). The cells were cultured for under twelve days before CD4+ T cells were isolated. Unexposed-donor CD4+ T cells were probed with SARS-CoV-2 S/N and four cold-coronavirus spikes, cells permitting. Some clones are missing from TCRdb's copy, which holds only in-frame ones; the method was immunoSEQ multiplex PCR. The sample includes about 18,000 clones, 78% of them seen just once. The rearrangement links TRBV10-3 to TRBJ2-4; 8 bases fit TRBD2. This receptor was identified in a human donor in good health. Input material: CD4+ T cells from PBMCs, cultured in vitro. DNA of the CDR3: TGTGCCATCAGTGACACACGGGAGGGGGGCGCCGGAAACATTCAGTACTTC. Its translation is CAISDTREGGAGNIQYF.